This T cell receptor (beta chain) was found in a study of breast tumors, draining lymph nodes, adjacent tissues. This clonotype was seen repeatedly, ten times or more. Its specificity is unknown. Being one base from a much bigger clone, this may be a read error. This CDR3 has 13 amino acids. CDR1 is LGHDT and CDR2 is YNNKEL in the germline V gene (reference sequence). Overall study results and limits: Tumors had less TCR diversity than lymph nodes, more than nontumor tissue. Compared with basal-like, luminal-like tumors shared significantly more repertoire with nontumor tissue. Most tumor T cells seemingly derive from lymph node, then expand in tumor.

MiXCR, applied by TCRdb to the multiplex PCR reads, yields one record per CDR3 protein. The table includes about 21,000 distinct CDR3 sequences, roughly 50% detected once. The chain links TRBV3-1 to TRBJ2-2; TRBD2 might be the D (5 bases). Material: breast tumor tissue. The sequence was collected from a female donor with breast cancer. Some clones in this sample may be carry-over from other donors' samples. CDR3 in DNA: TGTGCCAGCAGCCAAATTTCCACCGGGGAGCTGTCTTTT. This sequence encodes CASSQISTGELSF.